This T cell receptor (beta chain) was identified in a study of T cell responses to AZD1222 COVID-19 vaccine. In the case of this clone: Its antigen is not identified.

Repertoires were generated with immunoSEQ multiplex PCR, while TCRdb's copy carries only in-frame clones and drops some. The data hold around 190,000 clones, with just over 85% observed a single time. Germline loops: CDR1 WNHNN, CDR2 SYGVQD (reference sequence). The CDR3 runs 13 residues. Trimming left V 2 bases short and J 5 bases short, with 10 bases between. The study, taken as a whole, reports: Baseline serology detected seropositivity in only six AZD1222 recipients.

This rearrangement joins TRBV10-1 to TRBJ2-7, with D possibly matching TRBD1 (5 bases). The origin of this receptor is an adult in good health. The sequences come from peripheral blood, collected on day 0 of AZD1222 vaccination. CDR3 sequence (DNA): TGCGCCAGCAGTGAGATAGGGGTAGACGAGCAGTACTTC. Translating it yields CASSEIGVDEQYF.